The next 8 T cell receptor beta chains were all read from a single sample in a study of shared clonotypes between healthy human individuals. TCRdb keeps only in-frame clones here, not all; method: immunoSEQ multiplex PCR. The table lists about 2.1 million clones, around 93% of them singletons. Terminally differentiated effector memory CD45RA+ cells were excluded by CCR7 positive selection of CD45RO-negative cells. Sequenced input: naive CD8+ T cells from PBMCs. The origin of the receptors is a man between 18 and 35 years old in good health. Some clones in this sample may be carry-over from other donors' samples.

The gene calls are TRBV19 and TRBJ2-1, with TRBD2 matching over 13 bases. CDR1 is LNHDA and CDR2 is SQIVND in the germline V gene (reference sequence). The trim removed 6 bases at V and 5 bases at J, leaving 4 bases unmatched. The CDR3 loop spans 15 amino acids. The CDR3 DNA follows: TGTGCCAGTAGCTTGGGACTAGCGGGGAACAATGAGCAGTTCTTC. This translates into CASSLGLAGNNEQFF.

The J gene is TRBJ2-7, the V gene TRBV29-1; tentatively, D is TRBD1 (5 bases). Trimming took off 6 bases at V and 2 bases at J, with 14 bases between the two ends. The CDR3 runs 13 residues. CDR1 and CDR2 (germline): SQVTM, ANQGSEA. The CDR3: CSVIRAGPYEQYF. CDR3 sequence (DNA): TGCAGCGTGATCAGGGCAGGGCCCTACGAGCAGTACTTC.

CDR3 residues: CASSLQGSEKLFF. In DNA form, the CDR3 reads TGTGCCAGCAGCCTGCAGGGGAGCGAAAAACTGTTTTTT. The chain links TRBV14 to TRBJ1-4; tentatively, D is TRBD1 (6 bases). The CDR3 is made up of 13 amino acids. Germline V gene data show CDR1 as SGHDN and CDR2 as FVKESK. The V gene lost 4 bases and the J gene lost 8 bases, with 11 bases spanning the gap.

The rearrangement links TRBV19 to TRBJ1-1, with a possible D match to TRBD1 (6 bases). The CDR3 runs to 17 residues. Germline-derived CDR1 and CDR2 are LNHDA and SQIVND (reference sequence). Trimming took off 7 bases at V and 1 base at J, with 22 bases between the two ends. DNA of the CDR3: TGTGCCAGTAATTCCGTAACCAGAAAAGGGGGGAACACTGAAGCTTTCTTT. Its protein is CASNSVTRKGGNTEAFF.

The chain joins TRBV28 to TRBJ2-5, with D tentatively TRBD1 (6 bases). The CDR3 contains 14 residues. The ends were cut back, 4 bases at V and 4 bases at J, with 13 bases in the middle. Per germline, CDR1 MDHEN and CDR2 SYDVKM. The CDR3 DNA reads TGTGCCAGCAGTTACAGGGAGATTGGAGAGACCCAGTACTTC. It translates to CASSYREIGETQYF.

This clone was seen a handful of times. The chain joins TRBV29-1 to TRBJ1-1, with D hard to call. V was shortened by 4 bases and J by 4 bases, with 10 bases between the two germline ends. The CDR3 is 12 residues long. Per the germline V gene, CDR1 is SQVTM and CDR2 is ANQGSEA. The CDR3 DNA reads as TGCAGCGTTGTTGGTGAGACCACTGAAGCTTTCTTT. Its translation: CSVVGETTEAFF.

The chain employs TRBV4-1 and TRBJ1-6; 7 nucleotides agree with TRBD1. V was clipped by 3 bases and J by 6 bases; unmatched bases: 2. The CDR3 is made up of 14 amino acids. The germline gives CDR1 MGHRA, CDR2 YSYEKL. CDR3 nucleotide sequence: TGCGCCAGCAGCCAGGGACAGCTTAATTCACCCCTCCACTTT. Its protein is CASSQGQLNSPLHF.

A few counts support this clone. The V and J genes are TRBV7-9 and TRBJ1-1; TRBD1 matches 7 bases. The J segment lost 1 base and the V segment lost 5 bases, leaving 7 bases of the junction unmatched. Per germline, CDR1 SEHNR and CDR2 FQNEAQ (reference sequence). The CDR3 has 15 residues. The CDR3 here is CASSPTTGTNTEAFF. DNA of the CDR3: TGTGCCAGCAGCCCGACGACAGGGACGAACACTGAAGCTTTCTTT.